Shown below are 18 T cell receptor beta chains from a single sample sequenced in a study of regulatory T cells in long-lasting Graves disease. The authors built TCR beta libraries using iRepertoire HTBI primers and Arm-PCR of CDR3 regions. TCRdb re-analysed the multiplex PCR reads in MiXCR, keeping a single row per CDR3 protein. The table lists about 660,000 distinct CDR3 sequences, around 32% of them singletons. The time point here: persistent/refractory GD, antithyroid drugs over 5 years with positive TRAb. PBMC-derived RNA was used for the TCR library. This specimen consisted of peripheral blood mononuclear cells (PBMCs), obtained when the disease was refractory, from a patient treated with antithyroid drugs. These TCRs come from a female donor with Graves disease.

This clonotype has a handful of counts. The rearrangement uses TRBV10-2 and TRBJ1-2, with D tentatively TRBD1 (6 bases). This CDR3 is 14 amino acids long. Germline CDR1 is WSHSY and CDR2 is SAAADI. V lost 7 bases to trimming and J lost 6 bases, with 18 bases between them. CDR3 amino acids: CASTEQGVVNGYTF. The CDR3 nucleotides read TGCGCCAGCACGGAACAGGGAGTTGTGAATGGCTACACCTTC.

This clonotype has a single count. The V gene is TRBV28, the J gene TRBJ2-7; perhaps D is TRBD1 or TRBD2 (6 bases each). Germline lookup yields CDR1 MDHEN and CDR2 SYDVKM. This CDR3 has 18 amino acids. The germline V and J ends were trimmed by 2 bases and 3 bases, with 23 bases remaining between them. The CDR3 protein is CASSLKPEKGGVIYEQYF. For the CDR3, the DNA is TGTGCCAGCAGTTTAAAGCCCGAAAAGGGGGGAGTTATCTACGAGCAGTACTTC.

This clonotype was observed a few times. The CDR3 loop reads CASSYAGQGYEQYF. The CDR3 nucleotides read TGTGCCAGCAGTTACGCTGGACAGGGGTACGAGCAGTACTTC. The V gene is TRBV6-2 or TRBV6-3, the J gene TRBJ2-7, with TRBD1 matching 9 bases. CDR3 size: 14 residues. V shed 2 bases and J 4 bases; nucleotides not matched to a gene: 3. The V gene's germline CDR1 is MNHEY and CDR2 SVGEGT.

This clonotype was found a few times. The CDR3, as DNA: TGTGCCAGCGAAAAAAGGGAGGGAGCGTGGGTCACTGAAGCTTTCTTT. Encoded protein: CASEKREGAWVTEAFF. This sequence joins TRBV28 and TRBJ1-1; D gene uncertain. Per germline, CDR1 MDHEN and CDR2 SYDVKM. V gave up 8 bases and J gave up 4 bases, with 23 bases separating them. The CDR3 has 16 residues.

V usage is TRBV29-1 and J usage is TRBJ2-3; the D is unclear. V was pared by 8 bases and J by 0 bases, with 15 bases between. This CDR3 comprises 14 residues. Per germline, CDR1 SQVTM and CDR2 ANQGSEA. DNA of the CDR3: TGCAGCTGCTCTCCTCAGATTAGCACAGATACGCAGTATTTT. Encoded protein: CSCSPQISTDTQYF.

The sample holds a few counts of this clonotype. The rearrangement uses TRBV28 and TRBJ2-3; D might be TRBD2 (5 bases). The CDR3 is 18 residues long. Trimming stripped 4 bases from V and 2 bases from J, with 22 bases between. Per the germline V gene, CDR1 is MDHEN and CDR2 is SYDVKM. CDR3 sequence reads: CASSSYLSGISPTDTQYF. The CDR3 nucleotides read TGTGCCAGCAGTTCCTACCTCTCCGGGATATCTCCCACAGATACGCAGTATTTT. Full variable domain (remainder filled in from reference TRBV28 and TRBJ2-3): DVKVTQSSRYLVKRTGEKVFLECVQDMDHENMFWYRQDPGLGLRLIYFSYDVKMKEKGDIPEGYSVSREKKERFSLILESASTNQTSMYLCASSSYLSGISPTDTQYFGPGTRLTVL.

Only a few counts were recorded for this clonotype. The CDR3 nucleotides are TGTGCCAGCAGCTTAGTCAGTAAGAACACTGAAGCTTTCTTT. It yields the protein CASSLVSKNTEAFF. The chain recombines TRBV11-1 with TRBJ1-1, with D unresolved. V was pared by 1 base and J by 1 base, with 7 bases between. The CDR3 has 14 amino acids. Looked up from germline, CDR1 is SGHAT and CDR2 is FQDESV (reference sequence).

This clonotype appeared many times. This chain links TRBV11-2 with TRBJ2-5; possible D gene TRBD1, 6 bases. CDR1 SGHAT and CDR2 FQNNGV come from the germline V gene. Trimming shortened V by 8 bases and J by 5 bases, and 12 bases separated the two germline ends. This CDR3 has 12 amino acids. The CDR3 nucleotides read TGTGCCAGCTCTGAGGGGGACGAGACCCAGTACTTC. As protein: CASSEGDETQYF.

Comments on this clonotype: A read error may produce the germline difference seen at one junction end. The chain couples TRBV19 to TRBJ1-1; tentative D call: TRBD1 (5 bases). The length of the CDR3 is 15 residues. Germline CDR1 reads LNHDA; CDR2 reads SQIVND (reference sequence). CDR3 sequence reads: CASSPTGTASWEALF. The CDR3 DNA sequence: TGTGCCAGTAGTCCCACCGGGACGGCCTCTTGGGAAGCTCTCTTT.

The chain carries TRBV11-1 and TRBJ2-7, with 7 bases matching TRBD2. V lost 2 bases, J lost 6 bases, and 13 bases stayed unmatched. The CDR3 loop spans 16 amino acids. Per the germline V gene, CDR1 is SGHAT and CDR2 is FQDESV (reference sequence). The CDR3 loop reads CASSLRTGTMGREQYF. CDR3 DNA sequence: TGTGCCAGCAGCTTAAGGACCGGGACTATGGGCCGCGAGCAGTACTTC. The complete variable domain, with remaining parts taken from reference TRBV11-1 and TRBJ2-7, reads EAEVAQSPRYKITEKSQAVAFWCDPISGHATLYWYRQILGQGPELLVQFQDESVVDDSQLPKDRFSAERLKGVDSTLKIQPAELGDSAMYLCASSLRTGTMGREQYFGPGTRLTVT.

This clonotype was observed a few times. The CDR3 DNA sequence: TGTGCCAGCAGTTTCGCCAAGGGAGGGCCCCAGTACTTC. This codes for CASSFAKGGPQYF. The rearrangement links TRBV27 to TRBJ2-5; 7 positions agree with TRBD2. This CDR3 has 13 residues. Unmatched junction bases numbered 7, after V lost 3 bases and J lost 9 bases. Germline V gives CDR1 MNHEY, CDR2 SMNVEV (reference sequence).

The gene calls are TRBV7-6 and TRBJ1-1; the D gene is possibly TRBD1 (6 bases). Germline V gene lookup returns CDR1 SGHVS and CDR2 FNYEAQ. Trimming took 2 bases from V and 1 from J, leaving 8 bases between them. The CDR3 extends over 14 amino acids. CDR3 residues: CASSLTDRNTEAFF. The DNA of the CDR3 is TGTGCCAGCAGCTTAACGGACAGGAACACTGAAGCTTTCTTT.

With regard to this clonotype: A much larger clone is a single base away; this may be a read error. V usage is TRBV27 and J usage is TRBJ1-1; TRBD1 matches 7 bases. The CDR3 is 16 residues long. The germline CDR1 and CDR2 sequences are MNHEY and SMNVEV (reference sequence). In nucleotides, the CDR3 is TGTACCAGCAGCCAAACAGGGGATGGGGTCGACACTGAAGCTTTCTTT. This codes for CTSSQTGDGVDTEAFF.

The chain combines TRBV5-4 with TRBJ1-4; D unclear. Per the germline V gene, CDR1 is SGHNT and CDR2 is YYREEE (reference sequence). Deletions cut 0 bases from V and 6 bases from J, with 12 bases between. This CDR3 spans 15 amino acids. CDR3 nucleotides: TGTGCCAGCAGCTTGGAGCCCGGGAGACATGAAAAACTGTTTTTT. Translated, it gives CASSLEPGRHEKLFF.

The gene calls are TRBV5-1 and TRBJ2-7; D ambiguous. This CDR3 contains 12 residues. The V and J ends lost 0 bases and 9 bases respectively, with 10 bases between them. Looked up from germline, CDR1 is SGHRS and CDR2 is YFSETQ. CDR3 region: CASSLGSAGQYF. CDR3 in DNA: TGCGCCAGCAGCTTGGGGTCGGCAGGGCAGTACTTC. Based on the CDR3 plus reference TRBV5-1 and TRBJ2-7, the full variable domain is KAGVTQTPRYLIKTRGQQVTLSCSPISGHRSVSWYQQTPGQGLQFLFEYFSETQRNKGNFPGRFSGRQFSNSRSEMNVSTLELGDSALYLCASSLGSAGQYFGPGTRLTVT.

The chain combines TRBV29-1 with TRBJ1-5; the match to TRBD1 covers 8 bases. The CDR3 is 13 residues long. J was trimmed by 2 bases and V by 4 bases; bases with no gene match: 1. Per germline, CDR1 SQVTM and CDR2 ANQGSEA. The CDR3 DNA follows: TGCAGCGTTGTGGACAGGGGCAATCAGCCCCAGCATTTT. Protein: CSVVDRGNQPQHF.

The chain is built from TRBV5-1 and TRBJ1-3, with D hard to call. Germline CDR1 and CDR2: SGHRS and YFSETQ. The CDR3 loop spans 16 amino acids. With 4 bases removed from V and 2 bases from J, the gap between germline ends came to 16 bases. The chain's CDR3 is CASSPTETWPGNTIYF. DNA for the CDR3: TGCGCCAGCAGCCCAACAGAGACTTGGCCTGGAAACACCATATATTTT.

This clonotype has at least ten counts. The chain uses TRBV11-2 and TRBJ2-7, with D uncertain. The ends were cut back, 0 bases at V and 3 bases at J, with 6 bases in the middle. The germline V gene encodes CDR1 SGHAT and CDR2 FQNNGV. The CDR3 spans 13 residues. In DNA, the CDR3 is TGTGCCAGCAGCTTAGAACCGGACTACGAGCAGTACTTC. Translation: CASSLEPDYEQYF.